This T cell receptor (beta chain) was identified during a study of shared clonotypes between healthy human individuals. Only in-frame clones appear in the TCRdb table, and some are missing; sequencing was by immunoSEQ multiplex PCR. The table has 730,000 or so clones, less than 80% seen once. A CD45RA-negative memory subset and a CD45RA+ naive subset were separated from the CD4+ cells. Sequencing was performed on memory CD4+ T cells sorted from blood. Subset denoted: CD45RA-negative fraction. This TCR was recovered from a young woman in good health.

CDR3 sequence (DNA): TGTGCCAGCAGCTCTAGCGGAGCCCTCACAGATACGCAGTATTTT. Protein sequence: CASSSSGALTDTQYF. This chain uses TRBV6-5 with TRBJ2-3, with 7 bases lining up with TRBD2. V lost 6 bases to trimming and J lost 2 bases; unmatched junction nucleotides: 8. Germline V gene lookup returns CDR1 MNHEY and CDR2 SVGAGI. The CDR3 covers 15 residues.